This TCR beta chain is drawn from a study of T cells in localized non-small cell lung cancer. This CDR3 contains 15 residues. V gave up 6 bases and J gave up 1 base; unmatched junction bases: 7. The germline CDR1 and CDR2 sequences are LNHDA and SQIVND (reference sequence). Assay used: immunoSEQ multiplex PCR; TCRdb lists only in-frame clones, some missing. The table shows about 52,000 clones, with 85% to 90% occurring only once. Points from the study as a whole: Adjacent lung exhibited a median of around 60 among the 100 most abundant tumor clones. Clonality of T cells reached its maximum in uninvolved adjacent lung, surpassing tumor. Sequence data derive from only one tumor region, so heterogeneity remains possible.

A remark on this clone: Antigen unknown.

The clonotype comes from a female donor with stage II lung adenocarcinoma. V and J are TRBV19 and TRBJ2-3; 7 bases map to TRBD2. The specimen was PBMCs, collected before any cancer treatment. The CDR3 DNA reads as TGTGCCAGTAGCCCCCTAGCGGTGCGCACAGATACGCAGTATTTT. Translated, it gives CASSPLAVRTDTQYF.